Following are 18 T cell receptor beta chains from one sample sequenced in a study of blood T cell repertoires in COVID-19. The table came from immunoSEQ multiplex PCR; TCRdb's copy has only in-frame clones and leaves some out. The table has approximately 300,000 clones, under 90% seen once. Sequenced sample: PBMCs or T cells enriched from blood (not recorded which). These receptor sequences come from a man under 40 who had recovered from COVID-19.

This chain links TRBV9 with TRBJ2-7; 8 bases agree with TRBD2. The CDR3 extends over 14 amino acids. In germline, CDR1 is SGDLS, CDR2 YYNGEE. V dropped 2 bases and J dropped 2; count of bases not matched to a gene: 3. In nucleotides, the CDR3 is TGTGCCAGCAGCGTTAGCGGGGTCGCCTACGAGCAGTACTTC. Translated, it gives CASSVSGVAYEQYF. The full variable domain, its missing parts supplied by reference TRBV9 and TRBJ2-7, is DSGVTQTPKHLITATGQRVTLRCSPRSGDLSVYWYQQSLDQGLQFLIQYYNGEERAKGNILERFSAQQFPDLHSELNLSSLELGDSALYFCASSVSGVAYEQYFGPGTRLTVT.

The J gene is TRBJ1-1, the V gene TRBV7-9; D not resolved. This CDR3 contains 11 residues. Germline V gene sequence: CDR1 SEHNR, CDR2 FQNEAQ (reference sequence). Trimming stripped 7 bases from V and 5 bases from J, with 8 bases between. The CDR3 protein is CASIPVTEAFF. The CDR3 DNA sequence: TGTGCCAGCATCCCCGTAACTGAAGCTTTCTTT.

The V gene is TRBV7-9, the J gene TRBJ2-1, with 11 nucleotides matching TRBD2. This CDR3 comprises 17 residues. J lost 2 bases, V lost 4 bases, and 7 bases had no gene match. Germline assignment: CDR1 SEHNR and CDR2 FQNEAQ (reference sequence). CDR3 DNA sequence: TGTGCCAGCAGCTCAAGGACTAGCGGGCTGACCTACAATGAGCAGTTCTTC. It codes for CASSSRTSGLTYNEQFF.

The chain employs TRBV11-3 and TRBJ2-2; D gene uncertain. Germline loops: CDR1 SGHNT, CDR2 YENEEA. The CDR3 extends over 17 amino acids. The V and J ends lost 1 base and 8 bases respectively, with 20 bases between them. CDR3 nucleotide sequence: TGTGCCAGCAGCTTAGGGATTTCGGGTGGCGGAATAGGGGAGCTGTTTTTT. This sequence encodes CASSLGISGGGIGELFF.

The J gene is TRBJ2-1, the V gene TRBV7-9; 9 bases match TRBD2. V lost 3 bases, J lost 0 bases, and 0 bases stayed unmatched. The CDR3 length is 15 residues. Per germline, CDR1 SEHNR and CDR2 FQNEAQ (reference sequence). The CDR3 region has the DNA TGTGCCAGCAGCTTTAGCGGGAGCTCCTACAATGAGCAGTTCTTC. Translation gives CASSFSGSSYNEQFF.

The chain's CDR3 is CASSVSGTTPGEQYF. In nucleotides, the CDR3 is TGTGCCAGCTCAGTGTCCGGGACTACCCCGGGGGAGCAGTACTTC. The chain couples TRBV18 to TRBJ2-7; 7 nucleotides align to TRBD2. This CDR3 spans 15 amino acids. Germline V gene lookup returns CDR1 KGHSH and CDR2 LQKENI. The junction had 14 bases not matched to a gene; V was cut back by 5 bases and J by 7 bases.

The chain recombines TRBV6-5 with TRBJ1-6, with D perhaps TRBD1 (5 bases). V was pared by 8 bases and J by 0 bases, with 11 bases between. Germline loops: CDR1 MNHEY, CDR2 SVGAGI. CDR3 size: 15 residues. The CDR3 DNA sequence: TGTGCCAGCCACCGGGGGGGCTCCTATAATTCACCCCTCCACTTT. Protein sequence: CASHRGGSYNSPLHF.

This clone was recorded once. The rearrangement links TRBV6-5 to TRBJ2-5; 8 nucleotides line up with TRBD1. J was trimmed by 5 bases and V by 6 bases; bases with no gene match: 5. The CDR3 has 13 residues. Germline-derived CDR1 and CDR2 are MNHEY and SVGAGI. The CDR3 protein is CASRGTGRETQYF. The CDR3 nucleotides read TGTGCCAGCAGGGGGACAGGTCGGGAGACCCAGTACTTC.

The CDR3 here is CSVPVMNTEAFF. The CDR3 bases are TGCAGCGTCCCCGTTATGAACACTGAAGCTTTCTTT. This chain uses TRBV29-1 with TRBJ1-1; no reliable D call. V lost 6 bases to trimming and J lost 0 bases, with 8 bases between them. The CDR3 totals 12 residues. From germline, CDR1 is SQVTM and CDR2 ANQGSEA.

J is TRBJ2-7 and V is TRBV6-1, with 10 bases lining up with TRBD2. Germline V CDR1 and CDR2: MNHNS, SASEGT. The junction had 8 bases not matched to a gene; V was cut back by 1 base and J by 2 bases. The CDR3 length is 17 residues. CDR3 nucleotides: TGTGCCAGCAGTGAAGATGGTATGAGCGGGAGGGCCTACGAGCAGTACTTC. Residues: CASSEDGMSGRAYEQYF.

This rearrangement joins TRBV4-2 to TRBJ2-3; TRBD2 aligns across 12 bases. The V and J ends lost 4 bases and 4 bases, in that order; junction bases with no gene match: 0. The CDR3 sequence is 14 residues long. The germline V gene encodes CDR1 LGHNA and CDR2 YNFKEQ. CDR3 nucleotide sequence: TGTGCCAGCAGCCGACTAGCGGGAGCAGATACGCAGTATTTT. It is translated as CASSRLAGADTQYF.

The chain employs TRBV18 and TRBJ1-1; D gene uncertain. The germline CDR1 and CDR2 sequences are KGHSH and LQKENI. V lost 3 bases, J lost 1 base, and 9 bases lay in between. The CDR3 contains 14 residues. The CDR3 here is CASSPREGNTEAFF. CDR3 DNA: TGTGCCAGCTCACCGCGGGAGGGGAACACTGAAGCTTTCTTT.

V is TRBV9 and J is TRBJ2-3; 8 bases match TRBD1. This CDR3 is 15 amino acids long. Trimming at V came to 4 bases and at J to 4 bases, leaving 8 bases not matched to a gene. Germline V gene lookup returns CDR1 SGDLS and CDR2 YYNGEE. This CDR3 reads CASSLRTGPPDTQYF. CDR3 nucleotides: TGTGCCAGCAGCCTTCGGACAGGGCCTCCAGATACGCAGTATTTT.

The V call is TRBV5-4, the J call TRBJ1-2; 7 positions match TRBD1. After removal of 3 bases from V and 4 bases from J, the junction contained 12 bases not matched to a gene. Germline V CDR1 and CDR2: SGHNT, YYREEE (reference sequence). CDR3 length equals 16 residues. The CDR3 DNA follows: TGTGCCAGCAGCTCACGACAGGGCCCTTACGGCTATGGCTACACCTTC. Protein sequence: CASSSRQGPYGYGYTF. Full variable domain (outside the CDR3, taken from reference TRBV5-4 and TRBJ1-2): ETGVTQSPTHLIKTRGQQVTLRCSSQSGHNTVSWYQQALGQGPQFIFQYYREEENGRGNFPPRFSGLQFPNYSSELNVNALELDDSALYLCASSSRQGPYGYGYTFGSGTRLTVV.

The chain employs TRBV4-1 and TRBJ2-7, with D unclear. The CDR3 covers 15 residues. CDR1 MGHRA and CDR2 YSYEKL come from the germline V gene. V lost 0 bases, J lost 0 bases, and 9 bases lay in between. The CDR3 DNA reads as TGCGCCAGCAGCCAAGAAACGGTTAGCTCCTACGAGCAGTACTTC. Its translation is CASSQETVSSYEQYF.

The gene calls are TRBV5-1 and TRBJ1-4; D not certain. V lost 4 bases and J 7 bases, leaving 11 bases between the germline ends. Germline V gene sequence: CDR1 SGHRS, CDR2 YFSETQ. The CDR3 length is 13 residues. The CDR3 bases are TGCGCCAGCAGCCCCGGGATCGGTGAAAAACTGTTTTTT. It encodes CASSPGIGEKLFF.

J is TRBJ2-7 and V is TRBV5-1; 7 bases agree with TRBD1. The CDR3 totals 15 residues. Looked up from germline, CDR1 is SGHRS and CDR2 is YFSETQ. The J segment lost 2 bases and the V segment lost 3 bases, leaving 8 bases of the junction unmatched. CDR3 residues: CASSSTGSQTYEQYF. The DNA of the CDR3 is TGCGCCAGCAGCTCGACAGGGTCTCAAACCTACGAGCAGTACTTC.

This chain connects TRBV9 to TRBJ2-2; D is possibly TRBD2 (5 bases). The CDR3 runs to 13 residues. CDR1 is SGDLS, CDR2 YYNGEE, per germline. V lost 3 bases, J lost 5 bases, and 8 bases lay in between. CDR3 region: CASSEAGTGELFF. DNA of the CDR3: TGTGCCAGCAGCGAGGCGGGTACCGGGGAGCTGTTTTTT.